The 32 T cell receptor beta chains below all came from one sample that was sequenced in a study of cytomegalovirus exposure and HLA in healthy donors. PCR primers comprised 60 Vbeta and 13 Jbeta primers. The repertoire was sequenced with immunoSEQ multiplex PCR; TCRdb's copy has only in-frame clones and lacks some. Here the sample spans roughly 190,000 clones, around 86% being singletons. The sequencing sample was made of PBMCs. The receptors originated from a man aged 35 to 55 in good health and CMV-seropositive.

This clone was counted a few times. The V gene is TRBV5-6, the J gene TRBJ2-2, with TRBD2 as a possible D gene (5 bases). The germline gives CDR1 SGHDT, CDR2 YYEEEE. CDR3 length: 13 amino acids. Trimming left V 0 bases short and J 5 bases short, with 5 bases between. DNA for the CDR3: TGTGCCAGCAGCTTGGCGGGGACCGGGGAGCTGTTTTTT. It yields the protein CASSLAGTGELFF.

This chain links TRBV28 with TRBJ2-5, with 8 bases lining up with TRBD2. TRBJ2-7 explains the end of the DNA better; the J call may be wrong. CDR3 size: 15 residues. CDR1 is MDHEN, CDR2 SYDVKM, per germline. CDR3 sequence: CASSFRTSLGYEQYF. The CDR3, as DNA: TGTGCCAGCAGTTTTAGGACTAGCCTAGGGTACGAGCAGTACTTC.

The chain is built from TRBV28 and TRBJ1-2; 8 nucleotides match TRBD1. In germline, CDR1 is MDHEN, CDR2 SYDVKM. Trimming took 4 bases from V and 5 from J; bases not matched to a gene: 12. CDR3 length equals 16 residues. The CDR3 region is CASSSPRTGFVYGYTF. CDR3 nucleotides: TGTGCCAGCAGTTCCCCCCGGACAGGGTTCGTTTATGGCTACACCTTC.

This clone was counted a single time. The CDR3 DNA is TGTGCCAGCAGCTTAGCGTCAGGGCCCTACGAGCAGTACTTC. Amino acid sequence: CASSLASGPYEQYF. The gene calls are TRBV7-9 and TRBJ2-7, with D perhaps TRBD1 (5 bases). Germline assignment: CDR1 SEHNR and CDR2 FQNEAQ (reference sequence). This CDR3 contains 14 residues. V was cut by 0 bases and J by 2 bases, with 8 bases left in between.

This clone was seen only once. V gene TRBV19 combines with J gene TRBJ1-5; 8 bases fit TRBD1. The ends lost 1 base at V and 4 bases at J; junction bases unmatched: 3. Germline V gene data show CDR1 as LNHDA and CDR2 as SQIVND (reference sequence). The CDR3 has 15 amino acids. CDR3 sequence: CASSIAGQENQPQHF. The DNA for the CDR3 is TGTGCCAGTAGTATAGCGGGACAGGAGAATCAGCCCCAGCATTTT.

The chain has TRBV9 and TRBJ1-6, with 8 bases that match TRBD1. Germline CDR1 reads SGDLS; CDR2 reads YYNGEE. Trimming removed 2 bases from V and 9 bases from J; junction bases left unmatched: 7. The CDR3 sequence is 15 residues long. The CDR3 here is CASSVSGTGFSPLHF. CDR3 bases: TGTGCCAGCAGCGTTTCCGGGACAGGATTTTCACCCCTCCACTTT.

This clone was observed many times. V is TRBV7-6 and J is TRBJ1-3; D gene unclear. V gave up 1 base and J gave up 2 bases, with 12 bases separating them. Germline values: CDR1 SGHVS, CDR2 FNYEAQ. The CDR3 consists of 16 residues. The DNA of the CDR3 is TGTGCCAGCAGCTTAGAAGCAGGAGGAGCTGGAAACACCATATATTTT. Protein product: CASSLEAGGAGNTIYF.

The V gene is TRBV6-5, the J gene TRBJ2-3, with a tentative D call TRBD2 (5 bases). The germline V and J ends were trimmed by 4 bases and 0 bases, with 5 bases remaining between them. In germline, CDR1 is MNHEY, CDR2 SVGAGI. This CDR3 has 13 amino acids. The CDR3 DNA is TGTGCCAGCAGTTCGGGAAGCACAGATACGCAGTATTTT. Translation gives CASSSGSTDTQYF.

The rearrangement links TRBV5-1 to TRBJ2-2; 9 nucleotides match TRBD1. The CDR3 consists of 14 residues. V lost 4 bases, J lost 8 bases, and 6 bases stayed unmatched. Germline CDR1 SGHRS, CDR2 YFSETQ. CDR3 DNA sequence: TGCGCCAGCAGCCCGGGACAGGGCGTTGGGGAGCTGTTTTTT. Translating gives CASSPGQGVGELFF. The full variable domain, in which reference TRBV5-1 and TRBJ2-2 provide the parts outside the CDR3, is KAGVTQTPRYLIKTRGQQVTLSCSPISGHRSVSWYQQTPGQGLQFLFEYFSETQRNKGNFPGRFSGRQFSNSRSEMNVSTLELGDSALYLCASSPGQGVGELFFGEGSRLTVL.

The chain uses TRBV7-9 and TRBJ1-5; TRBD1 matches at 10 bases. Germline V lookup: CDR1 SEHNR, CDR2 FQNEAQ (reference sequence). The ends lost 6 bases at V and 4 bases at J; junction bases unmatched: 3. CDR3 length: 14 amino acids. The CDR3 nucleotides read TGTGCCAGCAGAGGACAGGGGGGGAATCAGCCCCAGCATTTT. The encoded protein is CASRGQGGNQPQHF.

This chain uses TRBV7-2 with TRBJ2-3, with 9 bases identical to TRBD2. Trimming removed 11 bases from V and 0 bases from J; junction bases left unmatched: 3. The CDR3 has 13 amino acids. Per the germline V gene, CDR1 is SGHTA and CDR2 is FQGNSA. CDR3 in amino acids: CAAGGASTDTQYF. For the CDR3, the DNA is TGTGCCGCGGGGGGGGCTAGCACAGATACGCAGTATTTT.

The rearrangement joins TRBV2 to TRBJ1-1; 12 bases are shared with TRBD1. This CDR3 has 16 residues. CDR1 and CDR2 from the germline V gene are SNHLY and FYNNEI. Trimming at V came to 5 bases and at J to 4 bases, leaving 8 bases not matched to a gene. The CDR3 protein is CASSRDRGRKGTEAFF. The CDR3 DNA is TGTGCCAGCAGTCGGGACAGGGGGCGGAAAGGCACTGAAGCTTTCTTT.

This clone has only one observation. The chain couples TRBV30 to TRBJ1-5, with D perhaps matching TRBD1 (5 bases). This CDR3 is 14 amino acids long. V shed 3 bases and J shed 4 bases, with 13 bases lying between them. Germline V gene sequence: CDR1 GTSNPN, CDR2 SVGIG (reference sequence). DNA for the CDR3: TGTGCCTGGAGCCTCAACTCAGGGAATCAGCCCCAGCATTTT. Its translation: CAWSLNSGNQPQHF.

The J gene is TRBJ2-7, the V gene TRBV2, with TRBD1 as a possible D gene (5 bases). Between the trimmed V and J ends, which lost 8 bases and 0 bases, there was a span of 23 bases. The CDR3 has 17 amino acids. Germline CDR1 is SNHLY and CDR2 is FYNNEI. The CDR3 sequence is CASFGPTGGKSSYEQYF. The CDR3 bases are TGTGCCAGCTTTGGCCCAACAGGCGGAAAAAGCTCCTACGAGCAGTACTTC.

This clone was detected a few times. The J gene is TRBJ2-2, the V gene TRBV6-6; D not resolved. Looked up from germline, CDR1 is MNHNY and CDR2 is SVGAGI (reference sequence). The CDR3 length is 12 residues. V lost 7 bases to trimming and J lost 7 bases, with 10 bases between them. The CDR3 protein is CASTHYDGELFF. The DNA for the CDR3 is TGTGCCAGCACCCACTATGACGGGGAGCTGTTTTTT.

This rearrangement joins TRBV15 to TRBJ2-7; D not certain. The V end was cut by 1 base, the J end by 9 bases, with 13 bases between. Per the germline V gene, CDR1 is LNHNV and CDR2 is YYDKDF (reference sequence). The CDR3 covers 13 residues. The CDR3 spells CATSRGVRVAQYF. CDR3 coding DNA: TGTGCCACCAGCAGAGGGGTACGGGTGGCGCAGTACTTC.

The V call is TRBV14, the J call TRBJ2-7, with D perhaps TRBD2 (5 bases). The germline V gene encodes CDR1 SGHDN and CDR2 FVKESK. V was pared by 0 bases and J by 3 bases, with 12 bases between. CDR3 size: 15 residues. The CDR3 is CASSQDPGNDYEQYF. The CDR3 coding sequence is TGTGCCAGCAGCCAAGATCCCGGGAACGACTACGAGCAGTACTTC.

This clone has only one observation. The chain links TRBV6-6 to TRBJ1-1, with D tentatively TRBD1 (6 bases). Germline CDR1 is MNHNY and CDR2 is SVGAGI (reference sequence). The germline V and J ends were trimmed by 9 bases and 5 bases, with 16 bases remaining between them. This CDR3 comprises 13 residues. CDR3 sequence reads: CARATRGRTEAFF. Written as DNA, the CDR3 is TGTGCCAGGGCAACCAGGGGAAGGACTGAAGCTTTCTTT.

The chain links TRBV10-3 to TRBJ2-7, with D hard to call. Deletions cut 3 bases from V and 5 bases from J, with 8 bases between. The length of the CDR3 is 12 residues. CDR1 and CDR2 from the germline V gene are ENHRY and SYGVKD. The CDR3 region is CAISDRSHEQYF. In DNA form, the CDR3 reads TGTGCCATCAGTGACAGATCCCACGAGCAGTACTTC.

V usage is TRBV5-8 and J usage is TRBJ1-5; perhaps TRBD1 as D (5 bases). Trimming pared 5 bases from V and 7 bases from J, leaving 22 bases between. The germline CDR1 and CDR2 sequences are SGHTS and YDEGEE. The CDR3 runs 16 residues. The CDR3 reads CASSYMSGPGGQPQHF. CDR3 in DNA: TGTGCCAGCAGTTATATGTCCGGGCCCGGGGGACAGCCCCAGCATTTT.

The chain links TRBV11-2 to TRBJ2-7, with 9 bases matching TRBD1. V shed 3 bases, J shed 4 bases, and the junction held 1 base outside the gene matches. CDR3 length: 13 residues. The germline V gene has CDR1 SGHAT and CDR2 FQNNGV. CDR3 nucleotide sequence: TGTGCCAGCAGCTTGGGGACAGGGTACGAGCAGTACTTC. Protein sequence: CASSLGTGYEQYF.

The CDR3 spells CASSRGQGAYAGNTIYF. CDR3 sequence (DNA): TGTGCCAGCAGCCGGGGACAGGGGGCGTACGCTGGAAACACCATATATTTT. This chain joins TRBV9 and TRBJ1-3, with 12 bases aligning to TRBD1. CDR3 length: 17 amino acids. CDR1 and CDR2 (germline): SGDLS, YYNGEE. J was trimmed by 2 bases and V by 4 bases; bases with no gene match: 7.

This sequence joins TRBV5-1 and TRBJ1-4; D remains ambiguous. Looked up from germline, CDR1 is SGHRS and CDR2 is YFSETQ. This CDR3 is built from 13 residues. V lost 4 bases to trimming and J lost 8 bases, with 12 bases between them. CDR3 nucleotides: TGCGCCAGCAGCCCTGTACCGGGGGAAAAACTGTTTTTT. It is translated as CASSPVPGEKLFF.

This rearrangement joins TRBV15 to TRBJ2-2; D gene uncertain. Germline V lookup: CDR1 LNHNV, CDR2 YYDKDF (reference sequence). Trimming left V 6 bases short and J 1 base short, with 6 bases between. There are 13 residues in the CDR3. CDR3 nucleotide sequence: TGTGCCACCAGTTTCAGGAACACCGGGGAGCTGTTTTTT. This sequence encodes CATSFRNTGELFF.

This clone was seen only once. One end of the junction is discordant with germline, which a read error may explain. V usage is TRBV5-1 and J usage is TRBJ2-3, with D unclear. The V gene's germline CDR1 is SGHRS and CDR2 YFSETQ. The CDR3 is 13 residues long. CDR3 coding DNA: TGCGCCAGCAGCTTGGGGAGCCCAGATATGCAGTATTTT. It translates to CASSLGSPDMQYF.

The chain recombines TRBV19 with TRBJ2-5; 8 nucleotides line up with TRBD2. The germline gives CDR1 LNHDA, CDR2 SQIVND (reference sequence). This CDR3 spans 13 amino acids. As DNA, the CDR3 is TGTACTTCGAGCGGGGGTTCCCAAGAGACCCAGTACTTC. It is translated as CTSSGGSQETQYF.

This clone was detected a few times. The gene calls are TRBV4-1 and TRBJ1-4; maybe TRBD1 (6 bases). V was clipped by 4 bases and J by 4 bases, with 13 bases between them. The CDR3 spans 15 residues. Per germline, CDR1 MGHRA and CDR2 YSYEKL. This CDR3 is CASSPQGSGNEKLFF. The CDR3 bases are TGCGCCAGCAGCCCCCAGGGGTCGGGTAATGAAAAACTGTTTTTT.

The chain has TRBV9 and TRBJ2-1; maybe TRBD1 (5 bases). Trimming cost V 2 bases and J 9 bases, with 15 bases left between them. There are 14 residues in the CDR3. The V gene's germline CDR1 is SGDLS and CDR2 YYNGEE. The CDR3 nucleotides are TGTGCCAGCAGCGTCGAAGGGGCGGTTGGTGAGCAGTTCTTC. It yields the protein CASSVEGAVGEQFF.

V is TRBV30 and J is TRBJ1-1, with D perhaps TRBD1 (6 bases). This CDR3 is 13 amino acids long. V was pared by 4 bases and J by 8 bases, with 17 bases between. The germline V gene has CDR1 GTSNPN and CDR2 SVGIG (reference sequence). CDR3 in DNA: TGTGCCTGGACGTTCGGGACACCCAAAGAAGCTTTCTTT. Amino acid sequence: CAWTFGTPKEAFF.

The V and J genes are TRBV7-9 and TRBJ2-3; weak D call: TRBD2 (6 bases). The CDR3 consists of 12 residues. V lost 5 bases to trimming and J lost 4 bases, with 7 bases between them. Germline CDR1 is SEHNR and CDR2 is FQNEAQ (reference sequence). In DNA form, the CDR3 reads TGTGCCAGCAGCACGGGAGCAGATACGCAGTATTTT. It codes for CASSTGADTQYF.

The chain joins TRBV18 to TRBJ2-7, with D possibly being TRBD2 (5 bases). The CDR3 contains 14 residues. CDR1 is KGHSH and CDR2 is LQKENI in the germline V gene. Trimming took off 6 bases at V and 0 bases at J, with 12 bases between the two ends. CDR3 sequence: CASSPLGASYEQYF. CDR3 DNA: TGTGCCAGCTCCCCGTTGGGAGCCTCCTACGAGCAGTACTTC.

The V call is TRBV5-1, the J call TRBJ1-3; D is undetermined. V was trimmed by 5 bases and J by 2 bases, leaving 11 bases between them. Germline V lookup: CDR1 SGHRS, CDR2 YFSETQ. The CDR3 is 14 residues long. CDR3: CASRQTGTGNTIYF. CDR3 nucleotides: TGCGCCAGCAGGCAAACTGGTACTGGAAACACCATATATTTT. Full variable domain (remainder filled in from reference TRBV5-1 and TRBJ1-3): KAGVTQTPRYLIKTRGQQVTLSCSPISGHRSVSWYQQTPGQGLQFLFEYFSETQRNKGNFPGRFSGRQFSNSRSEMNVSTLELGDSALYLCASRQTGTGNTIYFGEGSWLTVV.